These 30 T cell receptor beta chains were sequenced from one sample in a study of blood T cells in healthy people across ages. Sample-barcoded 5' priming and a J-beta primer mix drove a second PCR of about 7 to 11 cycles. MiXCR was run by TCRdb on the 5' RACE reads, yielding one entry per CDR3 protein. The sample shows about 800,000 distinct CDR3 sequences, more than 20% of them seen only once. The same sample was also used in a study of T cells of mothers and their children.

Sequences were obtained from blood. These receptor sequences come from a boy younger than 18 in good health.

This clonotype showed up just a few times. The chain combines TRBV2 with TRBJ2-5; tentatively, D is TRBD1 or TRBD2 (5 bases each). Judging by the DNA end, TRBJ2-7 fits better; the J call may be wrong. The CDR3 contains 14 residues. The germline V gene has CDR1 SNHLY and CDR2 FYNNEI. The CDR3 DNA sequence: TGTGCCAGCAGTGGAGGCAGGGACCCCTACGAGCAGTACTTC. Protein: CASSGGRDPYEQYF.

The genes are TRBV9 and TRBJ1-3, with no clear D. The length of the CDR3 is 14 residues. Trimming left V 0 bases short and J 0 bases short, with 4 bases between. CDR1 SGDLS and CDR2 YYNGEE come from the germline V gene. CDR3 bases: TGTGCCAGCAGCGTAGAATTCTCTGGAAACACCATATATTTT. Protein: CASSVEFSGNTIYF.

This clonotype was detected a few times. This rearrangement joins TRBV7-2 to TRBJ2-7; no definite D call. CDR1 and CDR2 (germline): SGHTA, FQGNSA. The CDR3 covers 14 residues. V shed 7 bases and J shed 4 bases, with 17 bases lying between them. Here the CDR3 reads CASTLRAERYEQYF. The CDR3 DNA reads TGTGCCAGCACCCTTAGGGCGGAGAGATACGAGCAGTACTTC.

This clonotype occurred a few times. The CDR3 DNA follows: TGCGCCAGCAGCCAAGGACAGGGACGATACAATGAGCAGTTCTTC. Its protein is CASSQGQGRYNEQFF. V and J are TRBV4-3 and TRBJ2-1; 7 positions agree with TRBD1. The length of the CDR3 is 15 residues. The germline CDR1 and CDR2 sequences are LGHNA and YSLEER. V shed 1 base and J 4 bases; nucleotides not matched to a gene: 4.

This clonotype was recorded a few times. V and J are TRBV6-5 and TRBJ2-7; D remains ambiguous. Trimming stripped 3 bases from V and 2 bases from J, with 8 bases between. Germline CDR1 MNHEY, CDR2 SVGAGI. CDR3 length equals 13 residues. CDR3 amino acids: CASSYTAAYEQYF. For the CDR3, the DNA is TGTGCCAGCAGTTATACCGCCGCCTACGAGCAGTACTTC.

This sequence joins TRBV7-2 and TRBJ2-3; D remains ambiguous. Germline-derived CDR1 and CDR2 are SGHTA and FQGNSA. The CDR3 length is 14 residues. V lost 0 bases and J lost 5, with 9 bases in between. The CDR3 region has the DNA TGTGCCAGCAGCTTAGCCCTCTTGGGAGATACGCAGTATTTT. Its protein is CASSLALLGDTQYF.

Only a few counts were recorded for this clonotype. The chain couples TRBV12-3 or TRBV12-4 to TRBJ2-4; no definite D call. V lost 0 bases and J 1 base, leaving 10 bases between the germline ends. This CDR3 spans 16 amino acids. The CDR3 spells CASSLAGFGAKNIQYF. DNA of the CDR3: TGTGCCAGCAGTTTAGCGGGGTTTGGGGCCAAAAACATTCAGTACTTC.

The chain is built from TRBV20-1 and TRBJ2-5; 7 nucleotides line up with TRBD2. The closer fit of TRBJ2-1 to the DNA end suggests the J call may be wrong. Looked up from germline, CDR1 is DFQATT and CDR2 is SNEGSKA (reference sequence). CDR3 size: 15 residues. The CDR3 spells CSAYSSGIGPNEQFF. DNA for the CDR3: TGCAGTGCTTATTCTAGCGGCATTGGGCCCAATGAGCAGTTCTTC.

The V call is TRBV20-1, the J call TRBJ1-5; 7 bases fit TRBD1. CDR3 size: 14 residues. Trimming removed 3 bases from V and 1 base from J; junction bases left unmatched: 3. Germline V gene data show CDR1 as DFQATT and CDR2 as SNEGSKA (reference sequence). CDR3 coding DNA: TGCAGTGCTAGTACAGGGGCCAGCAATCAGCCCCAGCATTTT. Amino acids: CSASTGASNQPQHF.

The rearrangement joins TRBV27 to TRBJ1-4; D not certain. Germline V CDR1 and CDR2: MNHEY, SMNVEV (reference sequence). Trimming removed 0 bases at V and 8 bases at J, with 13 bases between. The length of the CDR3 is 15 residues. The CDR3 is CASSLSTSGWEKLFF. The CDR3 DNA reads as TGTGCCAGCAGTTTATCGACGAGTGGCTGGGAAAAACTGTTTTTT.

This clonotype has only a few counts. The chain has TRBV28 and TRBJ1-4; the match to TRBD1 covers 7 bases. The germline V gene encodes CDR1 MDHEN and CDR2 SYDVKM. The ends lost 4 bases at V and 8 bases at J; junction bases unmatched: 7. This CDR3 has 14 residues. The CDR3 region is CASSSPGQKEKLFF. For the CDR3, the DNA is TGTGCCAGCAGTTCTCCGGGACAGAAGGAAAAACTGTTTTTT.

J is TRBJ1-2 and V is TRBV24-1; maybe TRBD1 (5 bases). The CDR3 length is 15 residues. The V end lost 3 bases, the J end lost 5 bases, and 15 bases lay between the germline ends. The V gene's germline CDR1 is KGHDR and CDR2 SFDVKD. For the CDR3, the DNA is TGTGCCACCAGTGATAGATCAGGGAATAAGTATGGCTACACCTTC. Its translation: CATSDRSGNKYGYTF.

This clonotype showed up just a few times. The chain couples TRBV6-5 to TRBJ2-7, with D tentatively TRBD2 (6 bases). Trimming took off 6 bases at V and 3 bases at J, with 6 bases between the two ends. The CDR3 spans 11 residues. Germline-derived CDR1 and CDR2 are MNHEY and SVGAGI. As DNA, the CDR3 is TGTGCCAGCAGGCGGGACTACGAGCAGTACTTC. The encoded protein is CASRRDYEQYF.

This chain connects TRBV7-9 to TRBJ2-2, with TRBD1 identical over 7 bases. The junction had 12 bases not matched to a gene; V was cut back by 9 bases and J by 2 bases. Looked up from germline, CDR1 is SEHNR and CDR2 is FQNEAQ (reference sequence). This CDR3 region has 16 residues. CDR3 region: CASRDEGGANTGELFF. CDR3 nucleotides: TGTGCCAGTCGAGATGAAGGGGGCGCTAACACCGGGGAGCTGTTTTTT.

This clonotype was detected only a few times. The chain recombines TRBV11-2 with TRBJ1-4; no firm D call. The V gene lost 2 bases and the J gene lost 7 bases, with 11 bases spanning the gap. The CDR3 runs to 14 residues. Germline-derived CDR1 and CDR2 are SGHAT and FQNNGV. CDR3 sequence reads: CASSLNLGREKLFF. The CDR3 DNA reads TGTGCCAGCAGCTTAAACCTCGGACGTGAAAAACTGTTTTTT. The entire variable domain, with the rest obtained from reference TRBV11-2 and TRBJ1-4, is as follows: EAGVAQSPRYKIIEKRQSVAFWCNPISGHATLYWYQQILGQGPKLLIQFQNNGVVDDSQLPKDRFSAERLKGVDSTLKIQPAKLEDSAVYLCASSLNLGREKLFFGSGTQLSVL.

As concerns this clonotype: Relative to the germline gene, one junction end is altered; a read error may explain this. The rearrangement links TRBV27 to TRBJ1-5; D might be TRBD1 (5 bases). The CDR3 has 15 amino acids. Per germline, CDR1 MNHEY and CDR2 SMNVEV (reference sequence). CDR3 sequence (DNA): TGTGCCGGCAGTCCGGGGCAGGGATGGGATCAGCCCCAGCATTTT. Its protein product is CAGSPGQGWDQPQHF.

The CDR3 region has the DNA TGTGCCAGTAGTATAGCGGCTAGCTCCTACGAGCAGTACTTC. Amino acids: CASSIAASSYEQYF. This chain uses TRBV19 with TRBJ2-7; D gene unclear. The CDR3 has 14 amino acids. V was cut by 1 base and J by 0 bases, with 7 bases left in between. Germline CDR1 and CDR2: LNHDA and SQIVND (reference sequence).

J is TRBJ2-1 and V is TRBV29-1; D call uncertain. The CDR3 spans 12 residues. Germline CDR1 is SQVTM and CDR2 is ANQGSEA. V shed 4 bases and J shed 0 bases, with 4 bases lying between them. The CDR3 DNA reads TGCAGCGTTGGTTCCTCCTACAATGAGCAGTTCTTC. This sequence encodes CSVGSSYNEQFF.

The genes are TRBV7-6 and TRBJ1-1; 9 bases are a match to TRBD1. The germline CDR1 and CDR2 sequences are SGHVS and FNYEAQ. The J segment lost 3 bases and the V segment lost 2 bases, leaving 7 bases of the junction unmatched. The CDR3 is 16 residues long. CDR3 loop: CASSLNMGQGDTEAFF. DNA for the CDR3: TGTGCCAGCAGCTTAAATATGGGACAGGGTGACACTGAAGCTTTCTTT.

The chain combines TRBV5-1 with TRBJ2-7; D may correspond to TRBD1 or TRBD2 (6 bases each). The germline V and J ends were trimmed by 7 bases and 3 bases, with 14 bases remaining between them. The CDR3 has 13 amino acids. Germline values: CDR1 SGHRS, CDR2 YFSETQ. The CDR3 region is CASGGTPGYEQYF. The CDR3 DNA reads as TGCGCCAGCGGCGGGACACCCGGCTACGAGCAGTACTTC.

The CDR3: CASSLLWGSVGTDTQYF. In DNA, the CDR3 is TGTGCCAGCAGTTTACTATGGGGGAGCGTCGGCACAGATACGCAGTATTTT. This rearrangement joins TRBV27 to TRBJ2-3; D might be TRBD1 or TRBD2, each matching 5 bases. V lost 2 bases to trimming and J lost 1 base, with 16 bases between them. The CDR3 consists of 17 residues. The germline V gene encodes CDR1 MNHEY and CDR2 SMNVEV (reference sequence).

This clonotype has only a few counts. V usage is TRBV28 and J usage is TRBJ2-5; 7 bases map to TRBD2. The CDR3 sequence is 13 residues long. Unmatched junction bases numbered 7, after V lost 6 bases and J lost 6 bases. CDR1 is MDHEN, CDR2 SYDVKM, per germline. Here the CDR3 reads CASRGSGGQTQYF. CDR3 DNA: TGTGCCAGCAGGGGGTCGGGAGGACAGACCCAGTACTTC.

This clonotype was counted only a few times. The V call is TRBV6-6, the J call TRBJ2-2; 8 bases map to TRBD1. The V and J ends lost 6 bases and 3 bases, in that order; junction bases with no gene match: 9. This CDR3 has 16 residues. Germline CDR1 MNHNY, CDR2 SVGAGI (reference sequence). CDR3 sequence reads: CASRPDRGIYTGELFF. CDR3 nucleotides: TGTGCCAGCAGACCCGACAGGGGCATATACACCGGGGAGCTGTTTTTT.

The table lists this clonotype with a few counts. V gene TRBV20-1 combines with J gene TRBJ1-5, with D possibly TRBD1 on 5 matching bases. Trimming took off 2 bases at V and 0 bases at J, with 14 bases between the two ends. This CDR3 contains 16 residues. Germline CDR1 DFQATT, CDR2 SNEGSKA (reference sequence). The CDR3 loop is CSARNPGRTSNQPQHF. CDR3 DNA: TGCAGTGCTAGAAATCCGGGACGGACTAGCAATCAGCCCCAGCATTTT.

The chain is built from TRBV7-2 and TRBJ2-2; D gene uncertain. The CDR3 consists of 13 residues. Trimming shortened V by 1 base and J by 6 bases, and 6 bases separated the two germline ends. Germline V gene lookup returns CDR1 SGHTA and CDR2 FQGNSA. The CDR3 DNA follows: TGTGCCAGCAGCTTAGATGGCCCCGGGGAGCTGTTTTTT. Its translation is CASSLDGPGELFF.

V and J are TRBV28 and TRBJ2-1; no firm D call. Germline V lookup: CDR1 MDHEN, CDR2 SYDVKM. Trimming took off 8 bases at V and 3 bases at J, with 11 bases between the two ends. The CDR3 is 13 residues long. The CDR3 region is CASGQGSYNEQFF. DNA for the CDR3: TGTGCCAGCGGCCAAGGAAGCTACAATGAGCAGTTCTTC.

V usage is TRBV20-1 and J usage is TRBJ2-2; the D is unclear. Germline V gives CDR1 DFQATT, CDR2 SNEGSKA (reference sequence). The V end lost 3 bases, the J end lost 1 base, and 12 bases lay between the germline ends. CDR3 length: 15 residues. CDR3: CSASLRRGNTGELFF. The CDR3 DNA reads TGCAGTGCTAGTTTGCGACGCGGGAACACCGGGGAGCTGTTTTTT.

This clonotype occurred many times. The chain joins TRBV20-1 to TRBJ1-1, with TRBD1 matching over 9 bases. The V gene's germline CDR1 is DFQATT and CDR2 SNEGSKA (reference sequence). The CDR3 runs 14 residues. J lost 5 bases, V lost 1 base, and 5 bases had no gene match. CDR3 region: CSARVRDRVTEAFF. The CDR3 DNA is TGCAGTGCTAGAGTCCGGGACAGGGTGACTGAAGCTTTCTTT.

This clonotype turned up a few times. This rearrangement joins TRBV20-1 to TRBJ2-1; 8 nucleotides align to TRBD2. Losses at the gene ends were 0 bases for V and 6 bases for J; bases not matched to a gene: 4. The CDR3 runs 14 residues. Germline V lookup: CDR1 DFQATT, CDR2 SNEGSKA (reference sequence). CDR3 bases: TGCAGTGCTAGAGAGACTAGCGAGATCAATGAGCAGTTCTTC. Residues: CSARETSEINEQFF.

J is TRBJ2-1 and V is TRBV24-1; D is unresolved. The CDR3 extends over 12 amino acids. Trimming took off 3 bases at V and 5 bases at J, with 4 bases between the two ends. The germline V gene has CDR1 KGHDR and CDR2 SFDVKD. The CDR3 DNA reads as TGTGCCACCAGTGATCCAGACAATGAGCAGTTCTTC. It is translated as CATSDPDNEQFF.